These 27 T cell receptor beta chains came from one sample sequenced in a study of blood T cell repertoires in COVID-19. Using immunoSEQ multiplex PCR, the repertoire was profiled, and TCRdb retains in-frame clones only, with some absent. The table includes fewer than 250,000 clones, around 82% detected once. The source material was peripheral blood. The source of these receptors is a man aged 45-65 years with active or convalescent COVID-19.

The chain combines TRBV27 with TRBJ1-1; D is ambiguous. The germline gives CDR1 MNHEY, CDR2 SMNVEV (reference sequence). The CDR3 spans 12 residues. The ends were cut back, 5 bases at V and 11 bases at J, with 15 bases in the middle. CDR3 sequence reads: CASSPLRGRAFF. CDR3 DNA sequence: TGTGCCAGCAGTCCCCTGCGCGGGCGGGCTTTCTTT.

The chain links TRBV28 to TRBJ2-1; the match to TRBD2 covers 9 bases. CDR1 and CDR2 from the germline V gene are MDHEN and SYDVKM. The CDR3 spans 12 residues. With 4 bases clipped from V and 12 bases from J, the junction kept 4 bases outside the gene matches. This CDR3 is CASSSGLARQFF. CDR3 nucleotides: TGTGCCAGCAGTTCGGGACTAGCTAGGCAGTTCTTC.

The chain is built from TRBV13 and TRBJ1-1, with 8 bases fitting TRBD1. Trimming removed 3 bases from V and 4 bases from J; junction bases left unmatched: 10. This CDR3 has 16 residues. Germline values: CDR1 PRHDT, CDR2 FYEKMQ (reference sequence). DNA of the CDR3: TGTGCCAGCAGCTTTTTGACAGGGGTAAAAAGCACTGAAGCTTTCTTT. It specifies CASSFLTGVKSTEAFF.

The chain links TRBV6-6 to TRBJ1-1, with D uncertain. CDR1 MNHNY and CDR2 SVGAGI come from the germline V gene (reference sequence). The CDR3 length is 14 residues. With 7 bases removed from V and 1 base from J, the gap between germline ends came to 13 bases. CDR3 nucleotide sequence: TGTGCCAGCACCCATCCCCACAGGAACACTGAAGCTTTCTTT. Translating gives CASTHPHRNTEAFF.

This CDR3 is CASSVGTANTEAFF. DNA of the CDR3: TGCGCCAGCAGCGTCGGGACAGCGAACACTGAAGCTTTCTTT. This chain uses TRBV5-1 with TRBJ1-1, with 7 bases that match TRBD1. CDR3 size: 14 residues. Germline V CDR1 and CDR2: SGHRS, YFSETQ. The ends lost 4 bases at V and 1 base at J; junction bases unmatched: 4. Based on the CDR3 plus reference TRBV5-1 and TRBJ1-1, the full variable domain is KAGVTQTPRYLIKTRGQQVTLSCSPISGHRSVSWYQQTPGQGLQFLFEYFSETQRNKGNFPGRFSGRQFSNSRSEMNVSTLELGDSALYLCASSVGTANTEAFFGQGTRLTVV.

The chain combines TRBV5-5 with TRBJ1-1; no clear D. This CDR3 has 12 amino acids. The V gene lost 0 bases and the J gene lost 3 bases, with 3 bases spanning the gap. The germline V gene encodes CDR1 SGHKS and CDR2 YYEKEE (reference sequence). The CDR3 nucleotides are TGTGCCAGCAGCTTGGTCGACACTGAAGCTTTCTTT. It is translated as CASSLVDTEAFF.

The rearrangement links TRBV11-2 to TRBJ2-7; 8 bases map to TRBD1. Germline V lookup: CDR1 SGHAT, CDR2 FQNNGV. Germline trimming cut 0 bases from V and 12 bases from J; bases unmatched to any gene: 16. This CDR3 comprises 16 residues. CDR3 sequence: CASSLDTPSPRGLRYF. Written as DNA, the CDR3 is TGTGCCAGCAGCTTAGATACTCCCTCCCCCAGGGGGCTTAGGTACTTC.

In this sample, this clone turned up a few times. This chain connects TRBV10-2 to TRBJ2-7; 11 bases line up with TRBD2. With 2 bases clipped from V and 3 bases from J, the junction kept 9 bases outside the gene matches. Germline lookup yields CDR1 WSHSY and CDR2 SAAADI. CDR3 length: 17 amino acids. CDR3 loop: CASSEPFSGRGSYEQYF. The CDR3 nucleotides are TGCGCCAGCAGTGAGCCCTTTAGCGGGAGGGGAAGCTACGAGCAGTACTTC.

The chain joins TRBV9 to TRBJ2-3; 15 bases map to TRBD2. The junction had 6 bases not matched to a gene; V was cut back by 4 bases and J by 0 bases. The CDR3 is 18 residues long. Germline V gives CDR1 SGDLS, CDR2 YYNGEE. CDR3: CASSRRGLAGGSTDTQYF. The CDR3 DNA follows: TGTGCCAGCAGCAGACGGGGACTAGCGGGAGGAAGCACAGATACGCAGTATTTT.

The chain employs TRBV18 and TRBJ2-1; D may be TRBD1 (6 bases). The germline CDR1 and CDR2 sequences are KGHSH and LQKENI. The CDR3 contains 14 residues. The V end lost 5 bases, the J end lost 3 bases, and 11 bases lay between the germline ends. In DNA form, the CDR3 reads TGTGCCAGCTCATTGACAGGACTCTACAATGAGCAGTTCTTC. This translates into CASSLTGLYNEQFF.

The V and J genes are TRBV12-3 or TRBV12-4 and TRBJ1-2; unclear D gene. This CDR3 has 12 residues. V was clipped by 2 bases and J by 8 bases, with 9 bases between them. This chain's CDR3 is CASSLIGSGYTF. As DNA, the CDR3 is TGTGCCAGCAGTTTAATAGGGAGCGGCTACACCTTC.

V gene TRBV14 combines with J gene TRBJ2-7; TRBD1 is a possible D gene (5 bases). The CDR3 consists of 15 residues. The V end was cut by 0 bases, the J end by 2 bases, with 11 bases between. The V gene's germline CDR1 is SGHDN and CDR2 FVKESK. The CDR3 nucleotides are TGTGCCAGCAGCCAAGATTCAGGGTTCCCCTACGAGCAGTACTTC. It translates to CASSQDSGFPYEQYF.

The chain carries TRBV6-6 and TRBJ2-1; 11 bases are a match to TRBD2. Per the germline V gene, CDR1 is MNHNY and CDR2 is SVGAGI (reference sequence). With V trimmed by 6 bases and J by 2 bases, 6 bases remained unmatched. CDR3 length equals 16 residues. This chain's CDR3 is CASSPTLAGAYNEQFF. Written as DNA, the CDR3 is TGTGCCAGCAGCCCCACACTAGCGGGGGCCTACAATGAGCAGTTCTTC.

The CDR3 region is CASSPPSGQKNTEAFF. The CDR3 DNA follows: TGTGCCAGCTCACCACCTTCTGGACAGAAGAACACTGAAGCTTTCTTT. The genes are TRBV18 and TRBJ1-1, with D possibly TRBD1 on 6 matching bases. This CDR3 comprises 16 residues. The germline gives CDR1 KGHSH, CDR2 LQKENI. Trimming cost V 0 bases and J 1 base, with 12 bases left between them.

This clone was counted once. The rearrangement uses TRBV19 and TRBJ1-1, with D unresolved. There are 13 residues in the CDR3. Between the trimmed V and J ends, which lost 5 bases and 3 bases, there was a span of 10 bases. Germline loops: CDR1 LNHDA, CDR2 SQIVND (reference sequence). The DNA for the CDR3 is TGTGCCAGTAGTTTGCGCGGGTACACTGAAGCTTTCTTT. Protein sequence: CASSLRGYTEAFF.

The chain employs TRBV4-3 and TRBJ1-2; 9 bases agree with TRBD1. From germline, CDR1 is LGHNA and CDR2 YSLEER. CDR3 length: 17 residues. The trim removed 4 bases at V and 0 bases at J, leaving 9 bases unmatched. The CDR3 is CASSRTFRTGANYGYTF. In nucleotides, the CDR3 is TGCGCCAGCAGCCGGACCTTCCGGACAGGGGCTAACTATGGCTACACCTTC.

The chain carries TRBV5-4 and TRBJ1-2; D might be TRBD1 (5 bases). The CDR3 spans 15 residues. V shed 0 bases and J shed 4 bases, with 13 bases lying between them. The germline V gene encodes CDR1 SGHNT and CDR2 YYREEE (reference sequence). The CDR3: CASSLDTGRAYGYTF. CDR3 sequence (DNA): TGTGCCAGCAGCTTGGATACAGGACGGGCCTATGGCTACACCTTC.

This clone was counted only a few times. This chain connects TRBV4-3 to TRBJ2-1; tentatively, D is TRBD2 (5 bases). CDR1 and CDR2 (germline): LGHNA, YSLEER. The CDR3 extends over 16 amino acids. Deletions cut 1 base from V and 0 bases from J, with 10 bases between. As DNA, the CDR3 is TGCGCCAGCAGCCAAGGACTACAGAGCTCCTACAATGAGCAGTTCTTC. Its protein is CASSQGLQSSYNEQFF.

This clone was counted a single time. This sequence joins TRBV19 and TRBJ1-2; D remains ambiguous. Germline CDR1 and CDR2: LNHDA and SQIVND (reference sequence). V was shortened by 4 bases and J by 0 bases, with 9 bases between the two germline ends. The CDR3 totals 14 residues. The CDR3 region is CASSTLITNYGYTF. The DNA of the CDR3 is TGTGCCAGTAGTACCCTAATTACTAACTATGGCTACACCTTC.

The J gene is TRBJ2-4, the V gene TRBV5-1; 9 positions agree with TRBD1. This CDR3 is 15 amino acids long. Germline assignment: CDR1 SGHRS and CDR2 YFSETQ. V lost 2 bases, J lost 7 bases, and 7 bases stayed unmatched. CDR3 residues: CASSFYPGTGNIQYF. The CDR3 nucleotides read TGCGCCAGCAGCTTCTATCCCGGGACAGGGAACATTCAGTACTTC.

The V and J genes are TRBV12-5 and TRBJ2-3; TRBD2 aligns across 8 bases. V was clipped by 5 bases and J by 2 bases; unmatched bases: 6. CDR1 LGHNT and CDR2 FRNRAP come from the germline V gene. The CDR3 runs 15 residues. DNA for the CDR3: TGTGCTAGTGGTCCAGGCGGGGGGAACACAGATACGCAGTATTTT. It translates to CASGPGGGNTDTQYF. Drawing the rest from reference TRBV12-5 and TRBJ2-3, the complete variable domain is DARVTQTPRHKVTEMGQEVTMRCQPILGHNTVFWYRQTMMQGLELLAYFRNRAPLDDSGMPKDRFSAEMPDATLATLKIQPSEPRDSAVYFCASGPGGGNTDTQYFGPGTRLTVL.

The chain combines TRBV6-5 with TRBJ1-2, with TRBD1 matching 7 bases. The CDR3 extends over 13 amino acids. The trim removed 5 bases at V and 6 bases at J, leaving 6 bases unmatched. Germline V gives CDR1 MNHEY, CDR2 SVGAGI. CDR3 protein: CASSPLRGHGYTF. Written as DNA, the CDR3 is TGTGCCAGCAGTCCCTTAAGGGGGCATGGCTACACCTTC.

The CDR3 DNA reads TGTGCCAGCAGCCCAGGGGGCCTTAACACTGAAGCTTTCTTT. Its protein product is CASSPGGLNTEAFF. The chain recombines TRBV6-5 with TRBJ1-1, with TRBD1 matching over 8 bases. This CDR3 is built from 14 residues. V was clipped by 6 bases and J by 2 bases; unmatched bases: 5. Germline CDR1 and CDR2: MNHEY and SVGAGI.

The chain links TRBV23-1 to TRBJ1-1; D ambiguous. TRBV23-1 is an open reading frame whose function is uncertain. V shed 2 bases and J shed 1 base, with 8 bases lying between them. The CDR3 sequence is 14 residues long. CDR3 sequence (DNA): TGCGCCAGCAGTCAACCTGGAGGGAACACTGAAGCTTTCTTT. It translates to CASSQPGGNTEAFF.

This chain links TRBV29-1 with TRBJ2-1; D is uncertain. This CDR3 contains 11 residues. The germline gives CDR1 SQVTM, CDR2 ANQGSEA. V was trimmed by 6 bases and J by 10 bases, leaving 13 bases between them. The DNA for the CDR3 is TGCAGCGTAGCACTGTCGCGGGAGCAGTTCTTC. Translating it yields CSVALSREQFF.

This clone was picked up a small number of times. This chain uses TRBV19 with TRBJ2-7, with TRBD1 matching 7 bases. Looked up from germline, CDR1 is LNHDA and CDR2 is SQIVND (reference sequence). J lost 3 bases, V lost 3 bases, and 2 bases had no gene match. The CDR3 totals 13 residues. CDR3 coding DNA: TGTGCCAGTAGTATCACAGGGGTCTACGAGCAGTACTTC. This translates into CASSITGVYEQYF. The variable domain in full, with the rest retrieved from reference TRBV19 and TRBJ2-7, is DGGITQSPKYLFRKEGQNVTLSCEQNLNHDAMYWYRQDPGQGLRLIYYSQIVNDFQKGDIAEGYSVSREKKESFPLTVTSAQKNPTAFYLCASSITGVYEQYFGPGTRLTVT.

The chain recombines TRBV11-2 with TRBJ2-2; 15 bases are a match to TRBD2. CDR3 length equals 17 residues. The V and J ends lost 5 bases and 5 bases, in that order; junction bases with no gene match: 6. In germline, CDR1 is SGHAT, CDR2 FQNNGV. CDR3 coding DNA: TGTGCCAGCAGCCCATCCGGACTAGCGGGGGGGACCGGGGAGCTGTTTTTT. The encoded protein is CASSPSGLAGGTGELFF.